The rows below give T cell receptor beta chains drawn from one sample of a study of siplizumab effects on memory and regulatory T cells. The assay was immunoSEQ multiplex PCR, and TCRdb's table has in-frame clones only and misses some. The data hold 100,000 or so clones, with roughly 94% observed a single time. The material sequenced was non-Treg CD4+ T cells sorted from blood. The receptors here all came from a human donor in good health. The CDR3 runs from the conserved cysteine through the conserved F or W. D genes are given only for firm matches. The size field is filled for only some rows; it gives once, few, many or a size class.

.	TRBV5-4	TRBD2	TRBJ2-3	TGTGCCAGCAGTGTCGGGGGGGTCGTGACAGATACGCAGTATTTT	CASSVGGVVTDTQYF
.	TRBV18	.	TRBJ1-1	TGTGCCAGCTCACCACCGCGGGGAGGGGTAGACACTGAAGCTTTCTTT	CASSPPRGGVDTEAFF
.	TRBV29-1	TRBD1	TRBJ2-4	TGCAGCGTTGATCAGGGGGACATTCAGTACTTC	CSVDQGDIQYF
.	TRBV25-1	.	TRBJ1-4	TGTGCCAGCAGTTCGCGGAATAATGAAAAACTGTTTTTT	CASSSRNNEKLFF
.	TRBV18	TRBD1	TRBJ1-5	TGTGCCAGCTCGGAGGACAGGGTTAATCAGCCCCAGCATTTT	CASSEDRVNQPQHF
.	TRBV6-4	.	TRBJ2-1	TGTGCCAGCAGCATGGGGCTAGCGAGACTCGATGAGCAGTTCTTC	CASSMGLARLDEQFF
.	TRBV19	TRBD1	TRBJ2-5	TGTGCCAGTAGCAGGGGGTCCCGGGAGACCCAGTACTTC	CASSRGSRETQYF
.	TRBV6-5	TRBD1	TRBJ2-5	TGTGCCAGCACGGGGGACAGGGAGACCCAGTACTTC	CASTGDRETQYF
few	TRBV5-5	.	TRBJ1-1	TGTGCCAGCACCCTTGGGGTAAACACTGAAGCTTTCTTT	CASTLGVNTEAFF
.	TRBV7-9	.	TRBJ1-5	TGTGCCAGCAGTCATTCCGGGACACCAAATCAGCCCCAGCATTTT	CASSHSGTPNQPQHF
.	TRBV6-6	TRBD2	TRBJ2-3	TGTGCCAGCAGTTATAGCGGGTACACAGATACGCAGTATTTT	CASSYSGYTDTQYF
.	TRBV18	TRBD2	TRBJ2-2	TGTGCCAGCTTACTACTAGCGGGAGAATCCGGGGAGCTGTTTTTT	CASLLLAGESGELFF
.	TRBV7-9	.	TRBJ2-5	TGTGCCAGCAGCTTAGCGGGGACCCCAGCCAGTAATCCTCTAAACTTC	CASSLAGTPASNPLNF
.	TRBV28	.	TRBJ2-1	TGTGCCAGCAACAGTAACAATGAGCAGTTCTTC	CASNSNNEQFF
.	TRBV30	.	TRBJ1-2	TGTGCCTGGAATTCGGTGAGGCACTATGGCTACACCTTC	CAWNSVRHYGYTF
.	TRBV15	.	TRBJ2-7	TGTGCCACCAGCAGAGATTATAGCGGCGTACTGGAGCAGTACTTC	CATSRDYSGVLEQYF
.	TRBV5-1	.	TRBJ1-3	TGCGCCAGCGGCAGGGACTCTGGAAACACCATATATTTT	CASGRDSGNTIYF
.	TRBV28	.	TRBJ1-2	TGTGCCAGCAGTTTAAACGATGGCTACACCTTC	CASSLNDGYTF
.	TRBV29-1	.	TRBJ2-1	TGCAGCGTTGATGACAGGCGGAGGTCCTACAATGAGCAGTTCTTC	CSVDDRRRSYNEQFF
.	TRBV11-3	.	TRBJ2-3	TGTGCCAGCAGCCAGGGGAGGGGTTTTACAGATACGCAGTATTTT	CASSQGRGFTDTQYF
.	TRBV28	.	TRBJ2-1	TGTGCCAGCACCCTGGGGCACTTTGATGAGCAGTTCTTC	CASTLGHFDEQFF
.	TRBV6-1	TRBD2	TRBJ2-1	TGTGCCAGCAGTCAAGTAGGGCTAGCGGGAGGGGTGCGGAACAATGAGCAGTTCTTC	CASSQVGLAGGVRNNEQFF
.	TRBV5-1	TRBD1	TRBJ2-5	TGCGCCAGCAGCTCCCGGGACAGCCAAGAGACCCAGTACTTC	CASSSRDSQETQYF
.	TRBV20-1	.	TRBJ2-1	TGCAGTGCTGCCCTCTACAATGAGCAGTTCTTC	CSAALYNEQFF
.	TRBV11-2	.	TRBJ2-4	TGTGCCAGCAGCTTAGATCGGTCAAGGGGACCTCTAAACATTCAGTACTTC	CASSLDRSRGPLNIQYF
.	TRBV14	.	TRBJ1-6	TGTGCCAGCAGCCATGATACAGGGTATAATTCACCCCTCCACTTT	CASSHDTGYNSPLHF
.	TRBV9	.	TRBJ2-2	TGTGCCAGCAGCGTACGACCGTCCCCCACCGGGGAGCTGTTTTTT	CASSVRPSPTGELFF
once	TRBV9	.	TRBJ2-1	TGTGCCAGCAGCTTGGGCGTTCAGGGGGGTGAGCAGTTCTTC	CASSLGVQGGEQFF